Here is one TCR beta chain with its context. The antigen remains undetermined. The length of the CDR3 is 13 residues. Germline-derived CDR1 and CDR2 are DFQATT and SNEGSKA (reference sequence). V gave up 5 bases and J gave up 7 bases; unmatched junction bases: 4. The entry originates in a study of T-cell reconstitution after alpha-beta-depleted transplantation in children. Study-level findings and limits: One year post-transplant, T-cell counts and diversity were largely derived from T cells produced anew. Alpha-beta T cells about two months after transplant reportedly derived from several hundred expanded graft clones. Recipient T cells and thymic progenitors that survived gave rise to the high TCRbeta diversity observed at day 60 in some patients.

It was with unique molecular identifiers that the TCRbeta library was prepared. Via MiXCR, TCRdb re-called the PCR reads, giving one row per CDR3 protein. Of approximately 120,000 distinct CDR3 sequences listed, around 9.8% are singletons. This sample comprised PBMCs, mostly from graft donor cells, obtained 180 days after TCRalphabeta/CD19-depleted stem cell transplant. The origin of this receptor is a girl under three years old who had a stem cell transplant for combined immunodeficiency, so the T cells may come from the graft donor. The chain employs TRBV20-1 and TRBJ1-4; TRBD1 aligns across 10 bases. The CDR3 DNA sequence: TGCAGTGCTGGGACAGGGGAAGGTGAAAAACTGTTTTTT. Translating it yields CSAGTGEGEKLFF.